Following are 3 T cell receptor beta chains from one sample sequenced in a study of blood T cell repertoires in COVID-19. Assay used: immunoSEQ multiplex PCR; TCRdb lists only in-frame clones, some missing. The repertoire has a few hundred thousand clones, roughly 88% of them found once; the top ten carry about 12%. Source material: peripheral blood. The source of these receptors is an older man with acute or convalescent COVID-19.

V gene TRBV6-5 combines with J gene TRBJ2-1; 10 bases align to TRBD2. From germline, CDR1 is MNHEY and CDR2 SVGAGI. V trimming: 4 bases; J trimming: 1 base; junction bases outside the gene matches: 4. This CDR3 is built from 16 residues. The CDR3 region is CASSFASGRSYNEQFF. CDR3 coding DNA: TGTGCCAGCAGTTTCGCTAGCGGGAGATCCTACAATGAGCAGTTCTTC.

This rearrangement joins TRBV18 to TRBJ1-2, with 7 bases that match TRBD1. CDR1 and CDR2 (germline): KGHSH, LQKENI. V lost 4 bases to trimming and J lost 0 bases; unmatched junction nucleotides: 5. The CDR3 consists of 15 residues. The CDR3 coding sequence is TGTGCCAGCTCACTGGGGACAGATACTAACTATGGCTACACCTTC. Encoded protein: CASSLGTDTNYGYTF.

This CDR3 reads CASSLDQGKTEAFF. As DNA, the CDR3 is TGTGCCAGCAGTTTGGATCAGGGCAAGACTGAAGCTTTCTTT. The chain combines TRBV27 with TRBJ1-1; perhaps TRBD1 as D (5 bases). CDR3 length equals 14 residues. The germline V and J ends were trimmed by 3 bases and 5 bases, with 13 bases remaining between them. CDR1 MNHEY and CDR2 SMNVEV come from the germline V gene (reference sequence).